This T cell receptor beta chain was retrieved from a study of blood T cell repertoires in COVID-19. The CDR3 is made up of 15 amino acids. The germline CDR1 and CDR2 sequences are MGHRA and YSYEKL. Losses at the gene ends were 3 bases for V and 1 base for J; bases not matched to a gene: 5. The method was immunoSEQ multiplex PCR; TCRdb's version includes in-frame clones alone and lacks a portion of them. This table has 110,000 to 150,000 clones, roughly four fifths appearing once. This receptor was identified in a woman of 80 years or more with acute or convalescent COVID-19. V is TRBV4-1 and J is TRBJ2-7; TRBD2 aligns across 8 bases. Sequencing was carried out using peripheral blood. CDR3 nucleotides: TGCGCCAGCAGCCAGACGACTAGCGAATCCTACGAGCAGTACTTC. Translated, it gives CASSQTTSESYEQYF.